Listed here is a single T cell receptor (beta chain). The data were taken from a study of blood T cell repertoires in COVID-19. Across the study: Some COVID-19 samples were acute and others convalescent; all came from the United States, Italy and Spain. Sources were T cells, B-cell-depleted T cells, or PBMCs; the material itself was cDNA or gDNA.

Authors' analysis steps: Estimates of nucleated cell counts were drawn from the amplification of reference gene primers. Sequenced by immunoSEQ multiplex PCR; TCRdb stores in-frame clones only, minus some. V and J calls and clone size are as listed in that table; D and trimming were resolved from the DNA. Among 200,000 to 250,000 clones listed, 70% to 90% were seen once. Germline assignment: CDR1 MNHEY and CDR2 SVGEGT. This CDR3 has 15 residues. With 5 bases clipped from V and 9 bases from J, the junction kept 9 bases outside the gene matches. The sequencing sample was made of peripheral blood. The chain combines TRBV6-2 or TRBV6-3 with TRBJ1-6; 8 bases align to TRBD1. The sequence was collected from a man between 40 and 49 years old with acute or convalescent COVID-19. DNA of the CDR3: TGTGCCAGCAGTCCAGGACAGGGCCGGGTTTCACCCCTCCACTTT. Translation: CASSPGQGRVSPLHF.